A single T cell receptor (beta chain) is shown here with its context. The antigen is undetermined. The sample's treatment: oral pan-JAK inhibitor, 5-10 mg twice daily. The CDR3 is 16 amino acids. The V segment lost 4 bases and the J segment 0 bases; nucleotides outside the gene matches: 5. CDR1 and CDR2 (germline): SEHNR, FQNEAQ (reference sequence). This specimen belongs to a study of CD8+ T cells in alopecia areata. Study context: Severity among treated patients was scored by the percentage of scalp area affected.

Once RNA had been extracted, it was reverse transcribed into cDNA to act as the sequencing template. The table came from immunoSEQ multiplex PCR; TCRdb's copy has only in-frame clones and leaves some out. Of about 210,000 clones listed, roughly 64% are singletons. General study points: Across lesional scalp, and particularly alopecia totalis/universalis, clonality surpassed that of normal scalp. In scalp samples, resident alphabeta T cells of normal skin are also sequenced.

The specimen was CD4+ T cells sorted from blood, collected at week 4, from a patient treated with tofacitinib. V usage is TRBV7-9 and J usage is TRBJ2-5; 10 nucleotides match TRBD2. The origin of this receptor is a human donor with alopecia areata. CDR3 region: CASSSSGGVNQETQYF. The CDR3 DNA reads TGTGCCAGCAGCTCCAGCGGGGGGGTAAACCAAGAGACCCAGTACTTC.